In this sample, the clone carrying this TCR beta chain turned up once. Its antigen is not identified. The CDR3 is made up of 16 amino acids. V was clipped by 0 bases and J by 5 bases; unmatched bases: 7. Germline CDR1 is MNHEY and CDR2 is SMNVEV (reference sequence). This sample was taken from a study of OX40 agonist ivuxolimab in advanced cancers. Turning to the study itself: With a range of roughly 20 to 80, age averaged approximately 55 years, and 75% to 90% were male. Prior anti-PD-1, anti-PD-L1 or anti-CTLA-4 therapy did not bar entry, and about 40% had some. The study reported partial responses in three patients: one hepatocellular carcinoma, two cutaneous melanoma. General study points: Blood T cells, both CD4+ and CD8+, expanded clonally by week 6 at 0.1 to 3.0 mg/kg.

Assay: immunoSEQ multiplex PCR; the TCRdb copy retains only in-frame clones and omits some. The sample has some 90,000 clones; around 87% are singletons. The starting material was CD4+ or CD8+ T cells sorted from blood, obtained in a trial of the OX40 agonist ivuxolimab. V is TRBV27 and J is TRBJ2-7; the match to TRBD1 covers 10 bases. This clonotype was sampled from an adult with an advanced solid tumor such as melanoma, head and neck, liver or kidney cancer. CDR3 coding DNA: TGTGCCAGCAGTTTATCAACTGGGACAGGGGATAACGAGCAGTACTTC. This translates into CASSLSTGTGDNEQYF.